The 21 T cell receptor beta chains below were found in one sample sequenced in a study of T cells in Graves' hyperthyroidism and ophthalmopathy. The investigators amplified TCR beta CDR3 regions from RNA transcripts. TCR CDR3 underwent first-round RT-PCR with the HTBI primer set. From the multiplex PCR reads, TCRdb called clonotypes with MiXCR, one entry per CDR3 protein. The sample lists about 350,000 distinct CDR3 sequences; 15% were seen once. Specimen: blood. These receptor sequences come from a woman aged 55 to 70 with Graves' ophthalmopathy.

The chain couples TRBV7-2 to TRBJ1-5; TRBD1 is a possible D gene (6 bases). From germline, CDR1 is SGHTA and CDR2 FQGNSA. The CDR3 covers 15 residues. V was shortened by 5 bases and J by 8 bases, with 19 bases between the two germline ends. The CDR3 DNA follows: TGTGCCAGCAGCAAACAGGGACGGATAGCAGAGCCCCAGCATTTT. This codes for CASSKQGRIAEPQHF. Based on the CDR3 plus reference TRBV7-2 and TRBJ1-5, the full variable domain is GAGVSQSPSNKVTEKGKDVELRCDPISGHTALYWYRQSLGQGLEFLIYFQGNSAPDKSGLPSDRFSAERTGGSVSTLTIQRTQQEDSAVYLCASSKQGRIAEPQHFGDGTRLSIL.

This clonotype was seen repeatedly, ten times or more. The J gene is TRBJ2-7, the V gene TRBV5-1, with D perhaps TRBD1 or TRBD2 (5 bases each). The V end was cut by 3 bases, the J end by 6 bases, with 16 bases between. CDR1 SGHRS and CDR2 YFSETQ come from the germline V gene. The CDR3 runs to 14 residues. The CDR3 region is CASSWGRGGSEQYF. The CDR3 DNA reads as TGCGCCAGCAGCTGGGGACGTGGTGGGTCCGAGCAGTACTTC.

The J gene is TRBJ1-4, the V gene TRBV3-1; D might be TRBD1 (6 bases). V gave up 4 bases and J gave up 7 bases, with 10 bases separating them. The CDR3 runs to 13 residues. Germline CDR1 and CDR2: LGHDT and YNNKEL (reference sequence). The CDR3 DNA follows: TGTGCCAGCAGCCTGGGGGGGGCTGAAAAACTGTTTTTT. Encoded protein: CASSLGGAEKLFF.

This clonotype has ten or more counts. CDR3 nucleotide sequence: TGCGCCAGCAGCTTGGATTCTAGCGGGATTTACGAGCAGTACTTC. Translated, it gives CASSLDSSGIYEQYF. The chain recombines TRBV5-1 with TRBJ2-7; TRBD2 aligns across 9 bases. Trimming removed 0 bases from V and 4 bases from J; junction bases left unmatched: 5. The CDR3 has 15 amino acids. Germline CDR1 is SGHRS and CDR2 is YFSETQ.

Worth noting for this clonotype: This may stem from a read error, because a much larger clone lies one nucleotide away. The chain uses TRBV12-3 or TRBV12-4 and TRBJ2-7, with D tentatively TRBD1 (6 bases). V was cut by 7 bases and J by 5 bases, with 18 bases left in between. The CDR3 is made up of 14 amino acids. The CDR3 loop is CASTTGTFHHEQYF. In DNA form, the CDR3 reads TGTGCCAGCACCACGGGGACATTCCACCACGAGCAGTACTTC.

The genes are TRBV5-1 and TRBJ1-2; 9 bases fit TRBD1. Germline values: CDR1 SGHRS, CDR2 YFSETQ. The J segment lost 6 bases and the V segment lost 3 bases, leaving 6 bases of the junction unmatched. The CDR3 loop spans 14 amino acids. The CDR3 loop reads CASSSGQGFDGYTF. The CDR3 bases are TGCGCCAGCAGCTCAGGACAGGGGTTTGATGGCTACACCTTC.

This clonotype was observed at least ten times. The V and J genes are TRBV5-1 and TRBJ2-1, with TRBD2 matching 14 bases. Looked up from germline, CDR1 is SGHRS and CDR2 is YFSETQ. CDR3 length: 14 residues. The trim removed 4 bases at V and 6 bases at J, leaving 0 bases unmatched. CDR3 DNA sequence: TGCGCCAGCAGCGGGACTAGCGGGAGCAATGAGCAGTTCTTC. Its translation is CASSGTSGSNEQFF.

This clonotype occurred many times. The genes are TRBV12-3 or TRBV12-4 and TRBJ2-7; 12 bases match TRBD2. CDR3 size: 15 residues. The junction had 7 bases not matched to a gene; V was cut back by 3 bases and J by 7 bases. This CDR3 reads CASSFRLAGVREQYF. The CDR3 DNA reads TGTGCCAGCAGTTTCCGACTAGCGGGAGTCAGGGAGCAGTACTTC.

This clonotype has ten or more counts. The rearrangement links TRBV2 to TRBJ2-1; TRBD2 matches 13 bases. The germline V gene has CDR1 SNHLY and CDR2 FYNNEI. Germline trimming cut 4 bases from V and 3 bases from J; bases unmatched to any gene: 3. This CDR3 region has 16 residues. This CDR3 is CASSGGLAGLYNEQFF. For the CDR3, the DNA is TGTGCCAGCAGTGGGGGACTAGCGGGACTCTACAATGAGCAGTTCTTC.

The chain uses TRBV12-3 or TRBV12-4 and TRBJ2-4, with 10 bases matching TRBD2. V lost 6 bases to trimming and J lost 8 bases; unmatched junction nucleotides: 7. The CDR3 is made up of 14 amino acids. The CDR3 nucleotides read TGTGCCAGCAGGCCCGGGACTAGCGTGGACATTCAGTACTTC. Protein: CASRPGTSVDIQYF.

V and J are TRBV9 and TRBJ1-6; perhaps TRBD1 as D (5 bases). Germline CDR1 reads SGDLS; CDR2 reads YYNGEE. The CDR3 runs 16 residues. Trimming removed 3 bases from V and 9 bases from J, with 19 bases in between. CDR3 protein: CASSASRGGSGSPLHF. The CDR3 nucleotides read TGTGCCAGCAGCGCTTCACGCGGGGGGTCCGGTTCACCCCTCCACTTT.

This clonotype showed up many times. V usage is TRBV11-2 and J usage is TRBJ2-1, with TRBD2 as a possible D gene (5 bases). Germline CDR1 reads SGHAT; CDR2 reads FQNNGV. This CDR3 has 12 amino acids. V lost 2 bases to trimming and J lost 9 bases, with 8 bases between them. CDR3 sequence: CASSLFRGEQFF. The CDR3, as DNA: TGTGCCAGCAGCTTATTCCGGGGTGAGCAGTTCTTC. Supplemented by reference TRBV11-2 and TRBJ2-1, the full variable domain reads EAGVAQSPRYKIIEKRQSVAFWCNPISGHATLYWYQQILGQGPKLLIQFQNNGVVDDSQLPKDRFSAERLKGVDSTLKIQPAKLEDSAVYLCASSLFRGEQFFGPGTRLTVL.

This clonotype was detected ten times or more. This CDR3 is CASSVGDVAYEQYF. The CDR3, as DNA: TGTGCCAGCAGCGTAGGAGACGTAGCCTACGAGCAGTACTTC. This chain uses TRBV9 with TRBJ2-7; D gene uncertain. Germline V gives CDR1 SGDLS, CDR2 YYNGEE. The CDR3 is made up of 14 amino acids. Trimming removed 0 bases from V and 2 bases from J, with 9 bases in between.

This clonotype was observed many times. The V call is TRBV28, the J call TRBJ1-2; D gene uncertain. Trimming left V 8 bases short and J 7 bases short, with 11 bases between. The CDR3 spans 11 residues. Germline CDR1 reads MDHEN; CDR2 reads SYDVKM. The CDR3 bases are TGTGCCAGCTACTACCCCCCTGGCTACACCTTC. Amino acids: CASYYPPGYTF.

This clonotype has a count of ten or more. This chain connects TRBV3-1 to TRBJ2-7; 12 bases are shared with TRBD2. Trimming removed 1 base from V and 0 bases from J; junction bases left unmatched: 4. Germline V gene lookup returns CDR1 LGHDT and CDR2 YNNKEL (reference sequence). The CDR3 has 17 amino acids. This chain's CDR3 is CASSQVLAGGRSYEQYF. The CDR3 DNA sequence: TGTGCCAGCAGCCAAGTACTAGCGGGAGGTCGCTCCTACGAGCAGTACTTC.

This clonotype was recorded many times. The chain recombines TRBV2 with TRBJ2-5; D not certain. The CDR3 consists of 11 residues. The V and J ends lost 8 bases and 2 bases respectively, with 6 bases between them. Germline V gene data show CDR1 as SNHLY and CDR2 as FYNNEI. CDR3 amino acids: CASWGQETQYF. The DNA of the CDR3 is TGTGCCAGCTGGGGTCAAGAGACCCAGTACTTC. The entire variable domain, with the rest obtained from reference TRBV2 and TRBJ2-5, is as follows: EPEVTQTPSHQVTQMGQEVILRCVPISNHLYFYWYRQILGQKVEFLVSFYNNEISEKSEIFDDQFSVERPDGSNFTLKIRSTKLEDSAMYFCASWGQETQYFGPGTRLLVL.

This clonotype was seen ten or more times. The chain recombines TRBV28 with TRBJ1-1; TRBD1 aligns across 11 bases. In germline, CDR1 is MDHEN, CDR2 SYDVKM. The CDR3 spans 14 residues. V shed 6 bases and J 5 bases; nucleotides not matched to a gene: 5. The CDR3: CASSIGTGGTEAFF. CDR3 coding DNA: TGTGCCAGCAGCATCGGGACAGGGGGGACTGAAGCTTTCTTT.

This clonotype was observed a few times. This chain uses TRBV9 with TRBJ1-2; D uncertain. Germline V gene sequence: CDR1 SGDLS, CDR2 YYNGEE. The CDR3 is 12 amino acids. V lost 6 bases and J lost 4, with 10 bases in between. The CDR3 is CASNGNTYGYTF. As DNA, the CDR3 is TGTGCCAGCAACGGAAACACCTATGGCTACACCTTC.

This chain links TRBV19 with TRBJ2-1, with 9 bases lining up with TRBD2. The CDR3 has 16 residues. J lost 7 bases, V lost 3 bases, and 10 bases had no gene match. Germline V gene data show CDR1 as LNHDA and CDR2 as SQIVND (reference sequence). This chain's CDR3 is CASSILFGTSRNEQFF. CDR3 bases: TGTGCCAGTAGTATCCTGTTCGGGACTAGCCGGAATGAGCAGTTCTTC.

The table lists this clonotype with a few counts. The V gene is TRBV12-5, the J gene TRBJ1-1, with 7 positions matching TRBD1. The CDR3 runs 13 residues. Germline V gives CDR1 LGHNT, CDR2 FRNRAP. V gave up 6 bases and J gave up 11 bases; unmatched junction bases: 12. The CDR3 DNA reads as TGTGCTAGTGGCTCGGGACAGTTCCTGGGCGCTTTCTTT. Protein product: CASGSGQFLGAFF.

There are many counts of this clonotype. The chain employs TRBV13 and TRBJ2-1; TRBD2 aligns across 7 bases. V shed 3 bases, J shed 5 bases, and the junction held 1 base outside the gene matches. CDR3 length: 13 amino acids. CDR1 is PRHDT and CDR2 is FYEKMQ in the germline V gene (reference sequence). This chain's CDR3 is CASSFLADNEQFF. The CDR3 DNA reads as TGTGCCAGCAGCTTTCTAGCGGACAATGAGCAGTTCTTC. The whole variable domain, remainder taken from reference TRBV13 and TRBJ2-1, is AAGVIQSPRHLIKEKRETATLKCYPIPRHDTVYWYQQGPGQDPQFLISFYEKMQSDKGSIPDRFSAQQFSDYHSELNMSSLELGDSALYFCASSFLADNEQFFGPGTRLTVL.